Listed below are T cell receptor beta chains from one sample, sequenced in a study of shared clonotypes between healthy human individuals. Sequenced by immunoSEQ multiplex PCR; TCRdb stores in-frame clones only, minus some. The top ten clones hold 0.52% of a sample with over a million clones, approximately 80% of them seen once. The sample comprised memory CD4+ T cells from PBMCs. These TCRs come from a man aged 18 to 30 in good health. Some clones in this sample may be carry-over from other donors' samples. CDR3s include the opening cysteine and the closing phenylalanine or tryptophan. Each record gives: D gene, clone size, J gene, CDR3 length, V gene, CDR3 protein, CDR3 DNA. The D gene is left open where the match is weak. Size is omitted from some rows. Given values are once, few, many or a class for expanded clones.

TRBD1,NA,TRBJ2-7,13,TRBV5-6,CASSLVRGYEQYF,TGTGCCAGCAGCTTGGTCAGGGGGTACGAGCAGTACTTC
NA,NA,TRBJ2-1,14,TRBV4-3,CASSHQGFLNEQFF,TGCGCCAGCAGTCACCAGGGTTTCCTCAATGAGCAGTTCTTC
NA,NA,TRBJ1-5,15,TRBV2,CASSESDGYNQPQHF,TGTGCCAGCAGTGAATCGGACGGGTACAATCAGCCCCAGCATTTT
NA,NA,TRBJ2-6,15,TRBV28,CASSTERSGANVLTF,TGTGCCAGCAGTACCGAGCGCTCTGGGGCCAACGTCCTGACTTTC
NA,NA,TRBJ1-2,12,TRBV28,CASRKGYGGYTF,TGTGCCAGCAGAAAAGGGTACGGTGGCTACACCTTC
NA,few,TRBJ2-7,15,TRBV5-1,CASSLAAGSSYEQYF,TGCGCCAGCAGCTTGGCCGCGGGTAGCTCCTACGAGCAGTACTTC
NA,NA,TRBJ2-1,15,TRBV5-1,CASSLRVGGPPEQFF,TGCGCCAGCAGCTTGAGGGTGGGAGGCCCGCCTGAGCAGTTCTTC
NA,NA,TRBJ1-3,15,TRBV7-8,CASSFVRSSGNTIYF,TGTGCCAGCAGCTTCGTCCGTAGCTCTGGAAACACCATATATTTT
NA,NA,TRBJ2-3,16,TRBV5-4,CASSPYRDPIRDTQYF,TGTGCCAGCAGCCCGTACCGGGACCCCATTCGGGATACGCAGTATTTT
NA,NA,TRBJ2-1,11,TRBV20-1,CSARVVNEQFF,TGCAGTGCTAGAGTGGTGAATGAGCAGTTCTTC
NA,NA,TRBJ2-7,16,TRBV5-1,CASSLAAAGGVYEQYF,TGCGCCAGCAGCTTGGCGGCGGCCGGTGGGGTTTACGAGCAGTACTTC
TRBD2,NA,TRBJ2-3,15,TRBV10-3,CATQLAGGPGDTQYF,TGTGCCACCCAGCTAGCGGGAGGGCCGGGAGATACGCAGTATTTT
TRBD2,NA,TRBJ2-5,15,TRBV5-4,CASSFSGRSEETQYF,TGTGCCAGCAGCTTTAGCGGGAGGTCTGAAGAGACCCAGTACTTC
NA,NA,TRBJ2-3,14,TRBV4-3,CASSRVASADTQYF,TGCGCCAGCAGCCGAGTCGCAAGCGCAGATACGCAGTATTTT
NA,few,TRBJ1-5,16,TRBV30,CAWSVRGRGSNQPQHF,TGTGCCTGGAGTGTACGAGGAAGGGGTAGCAATCAGCCCCAGCATTTT
NA,once,TRBJ1-5,17,TRBV15,CATSIVGGGRSNQPQHF,TGTGCCACCAGTATCGTGGGTGGGGGCAGGAGCAATCAGCCCCAGCATTTT
NA,NA,TRBJ2-2,14,TRBV9,CASTWAANTGELFF,TGTGCCAGCACGTGGGCGGCGAACACCGGGGAGCTGTTTTTT
TRBD2,NA,TRBJ2-3,14,TRBV11-3,CASSAGGSTDTQYF,TGTGCCAGCAGCGCGGGGGGTAGCACAGATACGCAGTATTTT
TRBD1,NA,TRBJ2-2,16,TRBV7-2,CASSPTGTGLTGELFF,TGTGCCAGCAGTCCAACCGGGACAGGGCTCACCGGGGAGCTGTTTTTT
TRBD2,NA,TRBJ2-1,14,TRBV5-1,CASSVAGGHNEQFF,TGCGCCAGCAGTGTAGCGGGAGGCCACAATGAGCAGTTCTTC
NA,NA,TRBJ2-1,15,TRBV5-1,CASSLERLRHNEQFF,TGCGCCAGCAGCTTGGAGCGCCTGCGGCACAATGAGCAGTTCTTC
NA,many,TRBJ1-2,13,TRBV5-8,CASRSRGAGGYTF,TGTGCCAGCAGATCAAGGGGGGCTGGTGGCTACACCTTC
NA,NA,TRBJ2-1,15,TRBV6-5,CASSPSLTRDNEQFF,TGTGCCAGCAGTCCCAGCCTGACGAGGGATAATGAGCAGTTCTTC
TRBD2,NA,TRBJ2-7,17,TRBV5-4,CASSLGRTSGFSYEQYF,TGTGCCAGCAGCTTGGGTAGGACTAGCGGGTTCTCCTACGAGCAGTACTTC
NA,once,TRBJ2-7,13,TRBV5-1,CASRYSELYEQYF,TGCGCCAGCAGGTATTCGGAGCTCTACGAGCAGTACTTC
NA,NA,TRBJ1-2,13,TRBV29-1,CSVEGGGLGGYTF,TGCAGCGTTGAAGGGGGGGGATTGGGTGGCTACACCTTC
TRBD1,once,TRBJ1-3,14,TRBV13,CASRQGLTGNTIYF,TGTGCCAGCCGACAGGGTTTGACTGGAAACACCATATATTTT
TRBD2,once,TRBJ2-4,14,TRBV11-2,CASSRVAGEVIQYF,TGTGCCAGCAGCCGGGTAGCGGGAGAGGTCATTCAGTACTTC
TRBD1,NA,TRBJ1-4,14,TRBV28,CATRPGGGHEKLFF,TGTGCCACCAGACCAGGGGGCGGGCATGAAAAACTGTTTTTT
TRBD2,NA,TRBJ2-7,14,TRBV19,CASSWVAGPGEQYF,TGTGCCAGTAGTTGGGTAGCGGGTCCCGGCGAGCAGTACTTC
NA,few,TRBJ2-3,16,TRBV4-1,CASSQATGAGTDTQYF,TGCGCCAGCAGCCAAGCTACGGGGGCGGGAACAGATACGCAGTATTTT
TRBD1,NA,TRBJ2-3,14,TRBV29-1,CSVPGQGAQDTQYF,TGCAGCGTACCCGGACAGGGGGCGCAAGATACGCAGTATTTT
TRBD2,NA,TRBJ2-7,16,TRBV4-1,CASSQLTSGGAYEQYF,TGCGCCAGCAGCCAGCTCACTAGCGGAGGAGCCTACGAGCAGTACTTC
NA,NA,TRBJ2-7,15,TRBV5-1,CASSFSPDSSYEQYF,TGCGCCAGCAGCTTTAGTCCCGATAGCTCCTACGAGCAGTACTTC
TRBD2,NA,TRBJ2-7,16,TRBV7-2,CASSLARTSEGYEQYF,TGTGCCAGCAGCTTAGCCCGGACTAGCGAAGGGTACGAGCAGTACTTC
TRBD2,once,TRBJ2-2,16,TRBV30,CAWNPGLAGAGGELFF,TGTGCCTGGAACCCCGGACTAGCGGGAGCGGGCGGGGAGCTGTTTTTT
NA,once,TRBJ2-2,15,TRBV30,CARQLGGRGAGELFF,TGTGCCCGGCAATTGGGCGGGCGAGGCGCCGGGGAGCTGTTTTTT
NA,NA,TRBJ2-1,15,TRBV29-1,CSVVSSPISYNEQFF,TGCAGCGTTGTTTCTAGTCCGATCTCCTACAATGAGCAGTTCTTC
NA,NA,TRBJ1-3,14,TRBV14,CASSPAMIGNTIYF,TGTGCCAGCAGCCCAGCCATGATCGGAAACACCATATATTTT
NA,NA,TRBJ1-2,16,TRBV12-5,CASGLVLGGPAHGYTF,TGTGCTAGTGGTTTGGTACTAGGAGGTCCCGCCCATGGCTACACCTTC
NA,NA,TRBJ1-3,15,TRBV10-3,CAIKKQRGEGNTIYF,TGTGCCATCAAAAAGCAAAGGGGCGAGGGAAACACCATATATTTT
NA,once,TRBJ2-5,15,TRBV19,CASSISMVVLETQYF,TGTGCCAGTAGTATAAGTATGGTGGTGTTGGAGACCCAGTACTTC
NA,NA,TRBJ2-7,13,TRBV28,CASSSTALYEQYF,TGTGCCAGCAGTTCGACAGCCCTCTACGAGCAGTACTTC
NA,NA,TRBJ2-1,16,TRBV19,CASSLGRTSSYNEQFF,TGTGCCAGTAGCCTAGGGCGGACGTCCTCCTACAATGAGCAGTTCTTC
NA,NA,TRBJ1-3,15,TRBV30,CAWSVLFREWDTIYF,TGTGCCTGGAGTGTACTTTTCCGAGAGTGGGACACCATATATTTT
TRBD2,NA,TRBJ2-7,16,TRBV18,CASSSSDPTSGRVVYF,TGTGCCAGCTCATCATCGGATCCGACTAGCGGGAGAGTGGTGTACTTC
TRBD2,many,TRBJ2-1,15,TRBV11-2,CASSKGTSGYNEQFF,TGTGCCAGCAGCAAGGGGACTAGCGGATACAATGAGCAGTTCTTC
NA,NA,TRBJ1-3,15,TRBV5-4,CASSPGGYSGNTIYF,TGTGCCAGCAGCCCCGGGGGCTACTCTGGAAACACCATATATTTT
TRBD2,NA,TRBJ2-5,15,TRBV5-1,CASSLRILAGETQYF,TGCGCCAGCAGCTTGAGAATACTAGCGGGAGAGACCCAGTACTTC
NA,NA,TRBJ1-2,14,TRBV5-4,CASSLGTVDYGYTF,TGTGCCAGCAGCTTGGGGACAGTGGACTATGGCTACACCTTC
NA,NA,TRBJ2-5,12,TRBV7-6,CASSLGRETQYF,TGTGCCAGCAGCTTAGGCCGGGAGACCCAGTACTTC
NA,NA,TRBJ1-2,14,TRBV7-8,CASSLLTTPNGYTF,TGTGCCAGCAGCTTACTGACAACCCCTAATGGCTACACCTTC
TRBD1,once,TRBJ1-1,15,TRBV28,CASSPRTGGNTEAFF,TGTGCCAGCAGCCCGAGGACAGGGGGGAACACTGAAGCTTTCTTT
TRBD1,NA,TRBJ2-7,16,TRBV19,CASRDNIRDRVGEQYF,TGTGCCAGTAGAGACAACATCCGGGACAGGGTTGGCGAGCAGTACTTC
NA,NA,TRBJ2-5,15,TRBV7-2,CASSLHGRSEETQYF,TGTGCCAGCAGCTTACATGGCAGAAGTGAAGAGACCCAGTACTTC
NA,NA,TRBJ2-1,16,TRBV6-4,CASSDQPVGPYNEQFF,TGTGCCAGCAGCGACCAACCGGTGGGTCCCTACAATGAGCAGTTCTTC